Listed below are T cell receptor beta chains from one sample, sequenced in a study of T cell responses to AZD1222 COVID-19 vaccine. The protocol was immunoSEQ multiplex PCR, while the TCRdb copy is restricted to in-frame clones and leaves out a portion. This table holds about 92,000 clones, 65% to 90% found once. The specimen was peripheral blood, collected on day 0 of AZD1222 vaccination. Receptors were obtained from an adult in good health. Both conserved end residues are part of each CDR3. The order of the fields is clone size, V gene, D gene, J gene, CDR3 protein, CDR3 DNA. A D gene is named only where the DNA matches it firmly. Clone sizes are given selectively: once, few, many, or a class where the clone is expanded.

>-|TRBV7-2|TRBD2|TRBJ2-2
CASSLASSGQAGELFF
TGTGCCAGCAGCTTAGCTTCTAGCGGCCAGGCCGGGGAGCTGTTTTTT
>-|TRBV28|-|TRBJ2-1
CASSLLAQQFF
TGTGCCAGCAGTTTACTAGCGCAGCAGTTCTTC
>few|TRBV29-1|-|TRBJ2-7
CSVVLAISYEQYF
TGCAGCGTTGTACTAGCCATTTCCTACGAGCAGTACTTC
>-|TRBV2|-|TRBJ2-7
CASSGSLYEQYF
TGTGCCAGCAGTGGGAGTTTATACGAGCAGTACTTC
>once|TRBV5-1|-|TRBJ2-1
CASTSGGAYNEQFF
TGCGCCAGCACATCAGGGGGGGCTTACAATGAGCAGTTCTTC
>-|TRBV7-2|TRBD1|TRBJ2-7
CASSPPGQPWEQYF
TGTGCCAGCAGCCCACCGGGACAGCCGTGGGAGCAGTACTTC
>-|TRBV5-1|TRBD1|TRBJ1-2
CASSLSGTGSPYGYTF
TGCGCCAGCAGCTTGTCCGGGACAGGGTCCCCCTATGGCTACACCTTC
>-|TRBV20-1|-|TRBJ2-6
CSASPRVSSGANVLTF
TGCAGTGCTAGTCCCCGGGTCAGCTCTGGGGCCAACGTCCTGACTTTC
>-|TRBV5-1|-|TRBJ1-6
CASSWDDSYNSPLHF
TGCGCCAGCAGCTGGGACGACTCCTATAATTCACCCCTCCACTTT
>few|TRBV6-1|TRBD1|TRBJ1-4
CASSEGLTGTGVGEKLFF
TGTGCCAGCAGTGAAGGGTTAACCGGGACAGGGGTAGGCGAAAAACTGTTTTTT
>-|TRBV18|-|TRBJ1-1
CASSRRQRDTEAFF
TGTGCCAGCTCCCGTCGACAGAGGGACACTGAAGCTTTCTTT
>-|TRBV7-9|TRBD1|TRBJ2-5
CASSSTGTVRETQYF
TGTGCCAGCAGCTCAACCGGGACAGTAAGGGAGACCCAGTACTTC
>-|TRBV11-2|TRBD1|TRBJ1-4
CASSYTGGTEKLFF
TGTGCCAGCAGTTACACAGGGGGAACTGAAAAACTGTTTTTT
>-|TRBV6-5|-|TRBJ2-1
CASILGGAEYNEQFF
TGTGCCAGCATCTTGGGGGGGGCAGAGTACAATGAGCAGTTCTTC
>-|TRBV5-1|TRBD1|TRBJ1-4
CASSLQGAGNEKLFF
TGCGCCAGCAGCTTACAGGGGGCTGGTAATGAAAAACTGTTTTTT
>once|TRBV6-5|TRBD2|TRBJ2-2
CAVPRGGSYTGELFF
TGTGCCGTTCCCCGGGGAGGGTCCTACACCGGGGAGCTGTTTTTT
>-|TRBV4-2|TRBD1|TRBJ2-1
CASSQSGGSQYNEQFF
TGTGCCAGCAGCCAATCAGGGGGTAGCCAATACAATGAGCAGTTCTTC
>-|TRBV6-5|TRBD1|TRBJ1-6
CASRSQGGFSPLHF
TGTGCCAGCAGGTCACAGGGGGGGTTTTCACCCCTCCACTTT
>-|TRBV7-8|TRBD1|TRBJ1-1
CASSLGNRGTEAFF
TGTGCCAGCAGCTTGGGGAACAGGGGGACTGAAGCTTTCTTT
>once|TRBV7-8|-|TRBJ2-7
CASSLSAYEQYF
TGTGCCAGCAGCCTGAGCGCCTACGAGCAGTACTTC
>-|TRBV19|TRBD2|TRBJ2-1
CASSNGLAGGLTYNEQFF
TGTGCCAGTAGTAACGGACTAGCGGGGGGCCTCACCTACAATGAGCAGTTCTTC
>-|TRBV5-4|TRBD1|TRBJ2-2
CASSRQGAGTGELFF
TGTGCCAGCAGCAGACAGGGGGCCGGCACCGGGGAGCTGTTTTTT
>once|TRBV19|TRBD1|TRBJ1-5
CASSGQGDQPQHF
TGTGCCAGTTCCGGACAGGGGGATCAGCCCCAGCATTTT
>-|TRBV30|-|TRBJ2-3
CARGRESGDTQYF
TGTGCACGGGGGCGGGAGTCCGGAGATACGCAGTATTTT
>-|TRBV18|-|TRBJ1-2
CASSHRDGGYGYTF
TGTGCCAGCTCACACCGGGACGGAGGCTATGGCTACACCTTC
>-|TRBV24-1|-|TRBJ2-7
CATSESGASSYEQYF
TGTGCCACCAGTGAGTCTGGGGCTAGCTCCTACGAGCAGTACTTC
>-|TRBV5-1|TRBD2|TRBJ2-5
CASSLLFSGSPAQETQYF
TGCGCCAGCAGCTTGTTGTTTAGCGGGAGCCCCGCTCAAGAGACCCAGTACTTC
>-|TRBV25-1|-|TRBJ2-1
CASSNIDEQFF
TGTGCCAGCAGTAATATCGATGAGCAGTTCTTC
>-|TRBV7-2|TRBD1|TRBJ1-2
CASSFRDRGRGYTF
TGTGCCAGCAGCTTCCGGGACAGGGGACGAGGCTACACCTTC
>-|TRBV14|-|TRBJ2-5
CASSQGLPETQYF
TGTGCCAGCAGCCAAGGACTACCGGAGACCCAGTACTTC
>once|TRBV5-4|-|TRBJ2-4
CASSSGQNPFSKNIQYF
TGTGCCAGCAGCTCCGGACAGAACCCGTTTTCGAAAAACATTCAGTACTTC
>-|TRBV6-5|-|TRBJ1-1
CASSSRHGTSEAFF
TGTGCCAGCAGTAGTAGACATGGGACGAGTGAAGCTTTCTTT
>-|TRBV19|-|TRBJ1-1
CASSIRGTGMNTEAFF
TGTGCCAGTAGTATTAGAGGAACCGGCATGAACACTGAAGCTTTCTTT
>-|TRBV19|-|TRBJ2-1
CASSIVGAGYNEQFF
TGTGCCAGTAGTATAGTAGGGGCGGGCTACAATGAGCAGTTCTTC
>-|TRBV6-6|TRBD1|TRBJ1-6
CASKQTGAAYNSPLHF
TGTGCCAGCAAACAGACAGGGGCGGCCTATAATTCACCCCTCCACTTT
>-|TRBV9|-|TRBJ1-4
CASSVSGTGREKLFF
TGTGCCAGCAGCGTTTCCGGGACGGGTCGTGAAAAACTGTTTTTT
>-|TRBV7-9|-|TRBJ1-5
CASSLAGGGQPQHF
TGTGCCAGCAGCTTAGCAGGGGGGGGTCAGCCCCAGCATTTT
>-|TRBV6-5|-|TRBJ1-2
CASVDSSPYGYTF
TGTGCCAGCGTCGATTCCTCCCCCTATGGCTACACCTTC
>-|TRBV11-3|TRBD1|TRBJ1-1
CASSLTGREAFF
TGTGCCAGCAGCCTGACAGGGAGAGAAGCTTTCTTT
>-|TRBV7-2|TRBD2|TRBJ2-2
CASSLAAGAGELFF
TGTGCCAGCAGCTTAGCGGCGGGGGCCGGGGAGCTGTTTTTT
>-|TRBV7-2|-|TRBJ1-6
CASSSPRTILYNSPLHF
TGTGCCAGCAGCTCCCCACGGACGATCCTCTATAATTCACCCCTCCACTTT
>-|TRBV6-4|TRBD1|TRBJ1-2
CASKTGDLHYGYTF
TGTGCCAGTAAGACAGGGGATCTCCACTATGGCTACACCTTC
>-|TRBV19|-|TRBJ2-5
CASRRLGGDKTQYF
TGTGCCAGTAGGCGTTTGGGGGGCGATAAGACCCAGTACTTC
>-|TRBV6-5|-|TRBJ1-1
CASRQIQDTEAFF
TGTGCCAGCCGACAGATTCAAGACACTGAAGCTTTCTTT
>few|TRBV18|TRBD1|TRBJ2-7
CASSPPGQSYEQYF
TGTGCCAGCTCACCTCCGGGACAGTCCTACGAGCAGTACTTC
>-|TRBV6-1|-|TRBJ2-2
CASSEVGVGELFF
TGTGCCAGCAGTGAGGTTGGAGTAGGGGAGCTGTTTTTT
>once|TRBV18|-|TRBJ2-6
CASSPGQSGANVLTF
TGTGCCAGCTCCCCTGGACAGTCTGGGGCCAACGTCCTGACTTTC
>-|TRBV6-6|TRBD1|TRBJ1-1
CASRQGATMNTEAFF
TGTGCCAGCAGGCAGGGGGCGACTATGAACACTGAAGCTTTCTTT
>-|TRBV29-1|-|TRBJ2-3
CSVLKGGGGTDTQYF
TGCAGCGTGCTCAAAGGAGGGGGGGGCACAGATACGCAGTATTTT
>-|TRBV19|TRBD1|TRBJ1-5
CASSLVGTGIFTNQPQHF
TGTGCCAGTAGTCTGGTGGGGACAGGGATATTTACCAATCAGCCCCAGCATTTT
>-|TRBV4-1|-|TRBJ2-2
CASSQAGGNTGELFF
TGCGCCAGCAGCCAAGCTGGGGGGAACACCGGGGAGCTGTTTTTT
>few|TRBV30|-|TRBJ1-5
CAWSLLGDQPQHF
TGTGCCTGGAGTTTGTTAGGAGATCAGCCCCAGCATTTT
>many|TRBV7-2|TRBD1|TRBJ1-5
CASSYGTGGQDQPQHF
TGTGCCAGCAGCTACGGGACAGGGGGTCAAGATCAGCCCCAGCATTTT
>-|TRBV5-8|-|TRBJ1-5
CASSLDTGGAIYNQPQHF
TGTGCCAGCAGCTTAGATACGGGAGGCGCGATTTACAATCAGCCCCAGCATTTT
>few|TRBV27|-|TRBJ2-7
CASGVRNYEQYF
TGTGCCAGTGGAGTTAGGAACTACGAGCAGTACTTC
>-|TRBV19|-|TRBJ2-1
CATALRGQGNEQFF
TGTGCCACCGCGCTCAGGGGCCAGGGCAATGAGCAGTTCTTC
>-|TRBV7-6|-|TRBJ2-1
CASSPSGGISYNEQFF
TGTGCCAGCAGCCCTAGTGGGGGAATTTCCTACAATGAGCAGTTCTTC
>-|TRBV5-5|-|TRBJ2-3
CASSPEGDTQYF
TGTGCCAGCAGCCCGGAAGGGGATACGCAGTATTTT
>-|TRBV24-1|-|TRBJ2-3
CATSASGRTDTQYF
TGTGCCACCAGTGCCTCCGGGCGTACAGATACGCAGTATTTT